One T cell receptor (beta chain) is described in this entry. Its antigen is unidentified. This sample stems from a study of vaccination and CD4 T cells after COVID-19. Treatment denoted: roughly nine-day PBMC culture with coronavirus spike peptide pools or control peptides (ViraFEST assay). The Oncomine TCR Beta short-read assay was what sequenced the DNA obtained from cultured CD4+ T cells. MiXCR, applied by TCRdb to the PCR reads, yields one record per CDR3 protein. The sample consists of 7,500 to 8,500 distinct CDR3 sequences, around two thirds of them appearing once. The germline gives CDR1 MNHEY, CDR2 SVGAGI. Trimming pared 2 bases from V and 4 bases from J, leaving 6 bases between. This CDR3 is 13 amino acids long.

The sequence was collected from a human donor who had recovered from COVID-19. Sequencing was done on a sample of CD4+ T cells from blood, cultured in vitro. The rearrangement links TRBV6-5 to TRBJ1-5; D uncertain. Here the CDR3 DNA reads TGTGCCAGCAGTTACGGGGAAAATCAGCCCCAGCATTTT. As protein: CASSYGENQPQHF.